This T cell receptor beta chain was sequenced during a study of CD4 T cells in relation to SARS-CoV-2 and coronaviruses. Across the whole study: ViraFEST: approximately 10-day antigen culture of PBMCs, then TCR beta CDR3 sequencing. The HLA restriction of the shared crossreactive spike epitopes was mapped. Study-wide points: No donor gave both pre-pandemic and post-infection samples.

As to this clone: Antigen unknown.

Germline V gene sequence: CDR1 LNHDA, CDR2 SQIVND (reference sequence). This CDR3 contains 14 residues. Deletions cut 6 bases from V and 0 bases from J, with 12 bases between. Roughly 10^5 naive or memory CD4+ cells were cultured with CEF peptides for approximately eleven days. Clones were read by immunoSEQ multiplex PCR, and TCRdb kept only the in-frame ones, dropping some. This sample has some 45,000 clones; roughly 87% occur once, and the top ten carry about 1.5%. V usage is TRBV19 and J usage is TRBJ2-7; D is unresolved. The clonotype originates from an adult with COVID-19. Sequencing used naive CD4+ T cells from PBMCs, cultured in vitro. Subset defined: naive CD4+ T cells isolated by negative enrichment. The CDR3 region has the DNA TGTGCCAGTAGGTCGCAGGACCACTCCTACGAGCAGTACTTC. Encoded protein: CASRSQDHSYEQYF.